The 14 T cell receptor beta chains listed next were all sequenced from one sample in a study of Graves' ophthalmopathy and Graves' hyperthyroidism (dated by TCRdb to between 2017 and 2018). The sequencer listed for this sample is Illumina HiSeq 2000. For repertoire sequencing, the TCR beta CDR3 regions were amplified from RNA transcripts. The first round of RT-PCR was done with HTBI primers and the Qiagen OneStep RT-PCR kit, and was followed by a second round of multiplex PCR, then size selection and purification. TCRdb passed the public sequencing reads through fastp at Q25 and MiXCR, retaining productive beta sequences. Rows matching on CDR3 protein sequence are summarized as one entry with the most common DNA and genes. For this sample there are 650,000 to 900,000 distinct CDR3 sequences; roughly two fifths appear just once. The ten largest clones take up approximately 43% of the sample. What was sequenced was peripheral blood. The receptors were sampled from an adult man with Graves' ophthalmopathy.

The chain links TRBV15 to TRBJ1-2, with no clear D. Per the germline V gene, CDR1 is LNHNV and CDR2 is YYDKDF (reference sequence). The CDR3 is 13 residues long. Deletions cut 1 base from V and 4 bases from J, with 7 bases between. This chain's CDR3 is CATSRGVLYGYTF. The CDR3 region has the DNA TGTGCCACCAGCAGAGGGGTCCTCTATGGCTACACCTTC.

The chain uses TRBV10-1 and TRBJ1-4; D unclear. This CDR3 comprises 13 residues. Per the germline V gene, CDR1 is WNHNN and CDR2 is SYGVQD (reference sequence). Between the trimmed V and J ends, which lost 3 bases and 8 bases, there was a span of 10 bases. DNA of the CDR3: TGCGCCAGCAGTGAATCGGGGAGCGAAAAACTGTTTTTT. This codes for CASSESGSEKLFF.

The chain carries TRBV7-9 and TRBJ1-1; 7 bases are a match to TRBD1. This CDR3 comprises 17 residues. From germline, CDR1 is SEHNR and CDR2 FQNEAQ (reference sequence). V lost 3 bases and J lost 8; bases outside the gene matches: 18. In DNA, the CDR3 is TGTGCCAGCAGCTTGGGTGGGGACAGACTCAGGCACGTGGAAGCTTTCTTT. Its protein is CASSLGGDRLRHVEAFF.

CDR3 nucleotides: TGCAGTGCTAGGGGAGGAGGGTCCTATGGCTACACCTTC. It is translated as CSARGGGSYGYTF. The genes are TRBV20-1 and TRBJ1-2; D gene uncertain. Germline CDR1 and CDR2: DFQATT and SNEGSKA (reference sequence). The CDR3 runs to 13 residues. The germline V and J ends were trimmed by 3 bases and 4 bases, with 12 bases remaining between them.

This clonotype was seen a handful of times. CDR3 loop: CASSLKTSGTSYEQYF. The DNA of the CDR3 is TGTGCCAGTAGTCTGAAGACTAGCGGAACCTCCTACGAGCAGTACTTC. This rearrangement joins TRBV19 to TRBJ2-7; 9 positions agree with TRBD2. V lost 5 bases and J lost 0; bases outside the gene matches: 8. The germline V gene encodes CDR1 LNHDA and CDR2 SQIVND (reference sequence). The CDR3 is 16 residues long.

This chain connects TRBV29-1 to TRBJ2-5; 11 bases fit TRBD2. The germline CDR1 and CDR2 sequences are SQVTM and ANQGSEA. CDR3 length: 16 amino acids. J lost 11 bases, V lost 6 bases, and 20 bases had no gene match. CDR3 DNA: TGCAGCGTAGGGGGACTAGCGGTCTCCGGGTACAATGAGCAGTACTTC. This sequence encodes CSVGGLAVSGYNEQYF.

This clonotype has a count of ten or more. The V gene is TRBV10-3, the J gene TRBJ2-7, with 7 positions matching TRBD1. The CDR3 extends over 13 amino acids. Looked up from germline, CDR1 is ENHRY and CDR2 is SYGVKD. V lost 4 bases and J lost 2; bases outside the gene matches: 2. The CDR3 sequence: CAISGDSAYEQYF. The CDR3 coding sequence is TGTGCCATCAGTGGGGACAGCGCCTACGAGCAGTACTTC.

The chain carries TRBV7-9 and TRBJ1-4; 8 bases line up with TRBD1. Trimming took 4 bases from V and 3 from J; bases not matched to a gene: 7. The CDR3 spans 16 residues. The germline V gene encodes CDR1 SEHNR and CDR2 FQNEAQ (reference sequence). The CDR3 loop is CASSSTRDRPNEKLFF. CDR3 in DNA: TGTGCCAGCAGCTCGACCCGGGACAGGCCTAATGAAAAACTGTTTTTT.

This clonotype came up many times. V gene TRBV7-6 combines with J gene TRBJ1-6, with 8 bases matching TRBD1. In germline, CDR1 is SGHVS, CDR2 FNYEAQ. CDR3 length: 14 residues. Trimming cost V 5 bases and J 7 bases; bases outside gene matches: 4. The DNA of the CDR3 is TGTGCCAGCAGCCGGACAGGGTTCAATTCACCCCTCCACTTT. Amino acid sequence: CASSRTGFNSPLHF.

V is TRBV11-2 and J is TRBJ2-5; D may be TRBD2 (5 bases). The CDR3 consists of 13 residues. Germline V CDR1 and CDR2: SGHAT, FQNNGV. Trimming left V 6 bases short and J 4 bases short, with 12 bases between. This CDR3 is CASSYSVGETQYF. Written as DNA, the CDR3 is TGTGCCAGCAGTTATAGCGTAGGAGAGACCCAGTACTTC. The full variable domain, with the rest looked up from reference TRBV11-2 and TRBJ2-5, is EAGVAQSPRYKIIEKRQSVAFWCNPISGHATLYWYQQILGQGPKLLIQFQNNGVVDDSQLPKDRFSAERLKGVDSTLKIQPAKLEDSAVYLCASSYSVGETQYFGPGTRLLVL.

This clonotype was observed many times. V usage is TRBV7-2 and J usage is TRBJ2-7, with 9 positions matching TRBD1. Germline CDR1 SGHTA, CDR2 FQGNSA. J gave up 1 base and V 3 bases, and 4 bases lay outside the gene matches. The CDR3 is made up of 15 amino acids. CDR3 in DNA: TGTGCCAGCAGCTTGGTAGGGACAGGGTCCTACGAGCAGTACTTC. Its translation: CASSLVGTGSYEQYF.

This clonotype was recorded at least ten times. V gene TRBV7-8 combines with J gene TRBJ1-2; 7 nucleotides align to TRBD1. Germline V gene sequence: CDR1 SGHVS, CDR2 FQNEAQ. The V and J ends lost 2 bases and 6 bases, in that order; junction bases with no gene match: 6. CDR3 length equals 14 residues. The CDR3 region is CASSLRQGSHGYTF. Written as DNA, the CDR3 is TGTGCCAGCAGCTTAAGACAGGGCAGCCATGGCTACACCTTC.

This chain links TRBV20-1 with TRBJ2-7, with 8 bases that match TRBD1. The germline CDR1 and CDR2 sequences are DFQATT and SNEGSKA (reference sequence). J gave up 0 bases and V 5 bases, and 6 bases lay outside the gene matches. The CDR3 is 14 amino acids. The CDR3 DNA reads as TGCAGTGCTGGTGGACAGGGAATCTCCTACGAGCAGTACTTC. It translates to CSAGGQGISYEQYF.

This clonotype was detected many times. V is TRBV6-1 and J is TRBJ1-6; tentative D call: TRBD1 (5 bases). CDR1 is MNHNS, CDR2 SASEGT, per germline. Trimming removed 4 bases at V and 7 bases at J, with 11 bases between. CDR3 length: 14 amino acids. The CDR3 DNA sequence: TGTGCCAGCAGTGGCCGACAGCTAAATTCACCCCTCCACTTT. Translation gives CASSGRQLNSPLHF.